The sequence of this T cell receptor (beta chain) was determined in a study of technical replicates of blood from a few donors. Germline lookup yields CDR1 WSHSY and CDR2 SAAADI. Trimming cost V 6 bases and J 2 bases, with 17 bases left between them. CDR3 size: 16 residues. The protocol was immunoSEQ multiplex PCR, while the TCRdb copy is restricted to in-frame clones and leaves out a portion. The top ten clones hold 0.31% of a sample with tens of thousands of clones, about 96% of them seen once. Sample: T cells isolated from PBMCs. The chain uses TRBV10-2 and TRBJ1-5; D possibly corresponds to TRBD1 (6 bases). The receptor was derived from a human donor in good health. In DNA form, the CDR3 reads TGCGCCAGCAGACAGGGACCCTTAGGGGGCAATCAGCCCCAGCATTTT. Translated: CASRQGPLGGNQPQHF.